Listed here are 20 T cell receptor beta chains from one sample, sequenced in a study of T cells in Graves' hyperthyroidism and ophthalmopathy. The investigators amplified TCR beta CDR3 regions from RNA transcripts. The HTBI primer set drove a first-round RT-PCR of the TCR CDR3. TCRdb reprocessed the multiplex PCR reads via MiXCR and lists one record per CDR3 protein. The repertoire consists of roughly 700,000 distinct CDR3 sequences, with approximately 15% occurring once and the leading ten covering around 15%. The sequencing sample was made of blood. The receptors were sampled from a man aged 50-59 years with Graves' hyperthyroidism.

Only a few counts were recorded for this clonotype. The chain is built from TRBV20-1 and TRBJ1-2; D unclear. The CDR3 runs 12 residues. CDR1 and CDR2 (germline): DFQATT, SNEGSKA (reference sequence). V dropped 3 bases and J dropped 8 bases, with 13 bases sitting between them. CDR3 protein: CSASLHGSGYTF. CDR3 nucleotides: TGCAGTGCTAGTCTACATGGGTCGGGCTACACCTTC.

This clonotype was seen more than once but under ten times. The rearrangement joins TRBV9 to TRBJ2-1; possibly TRBD1 for D (5 bases). CDR3 size: 15 residues. With 1 base removed from V and 0 bases from J, the gap between germline ends came to 8 bases. CDR1 SGDLS and CDR2 YYNGEE come from the germline V gene. The CDR3, as DNA: TGTGCCAGCAGCGTAAGGGGTGGCTCCTACAATGAGCAGTTCTTC. It translates to CASSVRGGSYNEQFF.

This clonotype has at least ten counts. The chain couples TRBV12-3 or TRBV12-4 to TRBJ1-2, with D perhaps TRBD1 (6 bases). V dropped 6 bases and J dropped 6 bases, with 26 bases sitting between them. CDR3 length: 17 residues. This chain's CDR3 is CASSETFGTTDSNGYTF. CDR3 sequence (DNA): TGTGCCAGCAGCGAAACCTTCGGGACAACAGATTCTAATGGCTACACCTTC.

This clonotype has ten or more counts. The V and J genes are TRBV20-1 and TRBJ1-5; D not certain. Germline lookup yields CDR1 DFQATT and CDR2 SNEGSKA (reference sequence). V lost 0 bases to trimming and J lost 2 bases, with 11 bases between them. The CDR3 contains 15 residues. The chain's CDR3 is CSARDPGRRNQPQHF. Written as DNA, the CDR3 is TGCAGTGCTAGAGATCCCGGGAGACGCAATCAGCCCCAGCATTTT.

This clonotype was picked up a small number of times. The rearrangement links TRBV6-2 or TRBV6-3 to TRBJ2-7, with 10 positions matching TRBD2. Germline CDR1 reads MNHEY; CDR2 reads SVGEGT. The J segment lost 1 base and the V segment lost 6 bases, leaving 6 bases of the junction unmatched. The CDR3 is 15 residues long. CDR3 in DNA: TGTGCCAGCAGGAGGACTAGCGGTACATCCTACGAGCAGTACTTC. It yields the protein CASRRTSGTSYEQYF.

V and J are TRBV28 and TRBJ2-5; 8 positions match TRBD1. This CDR3 has 14 residues. CDR1 and CDR2 from the germline V gene are MDHEN and SYDVKM. J was trimmed by 7 bases and V by 0 bases; bases with no gene match: 4. The CDR3 region has the DNA TGTGCCAGCAGTTTATGGGACAGGGCGGGGACCCAGTACTTC. Translated, it gives CASSLWDRAGTQYF.

This clonotype showed up many times. The V call is TRBV27, the J call TRBJ1-1, with D possibly TRBD1 on 5 matching bases. The CDR3 has 14 amino acids. V dropped 3 bases and J dropped 0 bases, with 8 bases sitting between them. The germline V gene encodes CDR1 MNHEY and CDR2 SMNVEV (reference sequence). The CDR3 sequence: CASSFRGVNTEAFF. The CDR3 bases are TGTGCCAGCAGTTTCCGGGGCGTGAACACTGAAGCTTTCTTT.

This clonotype was seen ten or more times. V is TRBV19 and J is TRBJ1-1; tentatively, D is TRBD1 (6 bases). V lost 4 bases to trimming and J lost 5 bases, with 14 bases between them. The CDR3 has 14 amino acids. The germline V gene encodes CDR1 LNHDA and CDR2 SQIVND (reference sequence). The CDR3 here is CASSRQAAETEAFF. The CDR3 coding sequence is TGTGCCAGTAGTAGACAGGCTGCCGAAACTGAAGCTTTCTTT.

This clonotype was counted at least ten times. V is TRBV28 and J is TRBJ1-4; 9 nucleotides match TRBD1. The CDR3 totals 14 residues. CDR1 and CDR2 (germline): MDHEN, SYDVKM. The ends lost 8 bases at V and 7 bases at J; junction bases unmatched: 8. This chain's CDR3 is CASDDRGETEKLFF. The CDR3 region has the DNA TGTGCCAGCGATGACAGGGGGGAAACTGAAAAACTGTTTTTT. The whole variable domain, filled in from reference TRBV28 and TRBJ1-4, reads DVKVTQSSRYLVKRTGEKVFLECVQDMDHENMFWYRQDPGLGLRLIYFSYDVKMKEKGDIPEGYSVSREKKERFSLILESASTNQTSMYLCASDDRGETEKLFFGSGTQLSVL.

As to this clonotype: A single base separates this from a much larger clone, so it may be a read error. The V call is TRBV5-1, the J call TRBJ2-5, with D perhaps TRBD2 (6 bases). The CDR3 is made up of 14 amino acids. Germline loops: CDR1 SGHRS, CDR2 YFSETQ. The CDR3 protein is CASSLGGNQGTQYF. The DNA of the CDR3 is TGCGCCAGCAGCTTAGGAGGGAACCAAGGGACCCAGTACTTC. The whole variable domain, filled in from reference TRBV5-1 and TRBJ2-5, reads KAGVTQTPRYLIKTRGQQVTLSCSPISGHRSVSWYQQTPGQGLQFLFEYFSETQRNKGNFPGRFSGRQFSNSRSEMNVSTLELGDSALYLCASSLGGNQGTQYFGPGTRLLVL.

This clonotype has more than one count but fewer than ten. The J gene is TRBJ2-7, the V gene TRBV28, with a tentative D call TRBD2 (7 bases). This CDR3 comprises 13 residues. Germline V lookup: CDR1 MDHEN, CDR2 SYDVKM. With 9 bases removed from V and 5 bases from J, the gap between germline ends came to 17 bases. The CDR3 loop reads CARDRGGGDEQYF. Here the CDR3 DNA reads TGTGCCAGGGACCGCGGGGGCGGAGACGAGCAGTACTTC.

The rearrangement joins TRBV19 to TRBJ1-1, with 7 bases fitting TRBD1. The CDR3 runs to 16 residues. V shed 5 bases and J 2 bases; nucleotides not matched to a gene: 11. CDR1 is LNHDA and CDR2 is SQIVND in the germline V gene (reference sequence). CDR3: CASSGPRGRENTEAFF. The CDR3 DNA reads as TGTGCCAGTAGTGGCCCCAGGGGGAGAGAAAACACTGAAGCTTTCTTT.

The V and J genes are TRBV20-1 and TRBJ1-2; 9 bases are a match to TRBD1. Trimming removed 5 bases from V and 4 bases from J; junction bases left unmatched: 11. The germline gives CDR1 DFQATT, CDR2 SNEGSKA (reference sequence). CDR3 size: 15 residues. The CDR3 DNA is TGCAGTGCTGGACTGACAGGGGGGAGATCCTATGGCTACACCTTC. Protein product: CSAGLTGGRSYGYTF.

Only a few counts were recorded for this clonotype. V and J are TRBV30 and TRBJ1-3; possibly TRBD1 for D (5 bases). The germline CDR1 and CDR2 sequences are GTSNPN and SVGIG (reference sequence). Deletions cut 1 base from V and 2 bases from J, with 6 bases between. There are 13 residues in the CDR3. The CDR3 region is CAWSEGPGNTIYF. In nucleotides, the CDR3 is TGTGCCTGGAGTGAGGGGCCTGGAAACACCATATATTTT.

In the case of this clonotype: Given a much more abundant clone one base away, this may be a read error. The CDR3 reads CASTSRAGVSYNEQYF. The DNA for the CDR3 is TGTGCCAGCACCTCTAGGGCAGGCGTATCCTACAATGAGCAGTACTTC. V gene TRBV28 combines with J gene TRBJ2-7; D is ambiguous. V was trimmed by 7 bases and J by 7 bases, leaving 26 bases between them. The germline CDR1 and CDR2 sequences are MDHEN and SYDVKM. The CDR3 totals 16 residues.

This chain uses TRBV25-1 with TRBJ2-2, with 8 bases matching TRBD2. CDR1 is MGHDK, CDR2 SYGVNS, per germline. This CDR3 comprises 16 residues. The V segment lost 6 bases and the J segment 0 bases; nucleotides outside the gene matches: 6. The CDR3 bases are TGTGCCAGCAGCGGATCTAGCGGGCCGAACACCGGGGAGCTGTTTTTT. This translates into CASSGSSGPNTGELFF. Drawing the rest from reference TRBV25-1 and TRBJ2-2, the complete variable domain is EADIYQTPRYLVIGTGKKITLECSQTMGHDKMYWYQQDPGMELHLIHYSYGVNSTEKGDLSSESTVSRIRTEHFPLTLESARPSHTSQYLCASSGSSGPNTGELFFGEGSRLTVL.

Many counts were recorded for this clonotype. The CDR3 here is CASSVGGGPQETQYF. The DNA for the CDR3 is TGTGCCAGCAGCGTAGGCGGGGGCCCCCAAGAGACCCAGTACTTC. This chain connects TRBV9 to TRBJ2-5; tentatively, D is TRBD2 (7 bases). Germline CDR1 reads SGDLS; CDR2 reads YYNGEE. Deletions cut 0 bases from V and 1 base from J, with 10 bases between. This CDR3 region has 15 residues.

This CDR3 is CASSTRQGVPPQHF. The CDR3 DNA is TGTGCCAGCAGTACAAGACAGGGAGTTCCGCCCCAGCATTTT. This chain joins TRBV6-1 and TRBJ1-5, with 7 positions matching TRBD1. Germline V gene data show CDR1 as MNHNS and CDR2 as SASEGT. There are 14 residues in the CDR3. Trimming removed 5 bases from V and 9 bases from J; junction bases left unmatched: 10.

This clonotype was recorded many times. The chain uses TRBV20-1 and TRBJ2-5; D uncertain. CDR1 and CDR2 (germline): DFQATT, SNEGSKA (reference sequence). Trimming took 0 bases from V and 2 from J, leaving 16 bases between them. There are 16 residues in the CDR3. The CDR3 DNA reads as TGCAGTGCTAGAGATCTGTCAGATTATGTTCAAGAGACCCAGTACTTC. This sequence encodes CSARDLSDYVQETQYF.

The CDR3 reads CASSLRSRLALIEGYEQYF. DNA for the CDR3: TGTGCCAGCAGCTTAAGGTCGAGACTAGCGTTAATCGAGGGGTACGAGCAGTACTTC. The V and J genes are TRBV7-2 and TRBJ2-7; the match to TRBD2 covers 8 bases. The V and J ends lost 2 bases and 4 bases, in that order; junction bases with no gene match: 19. The CDR3 consists of 19 residues. In germline, CDR1 is SGHTA, CDR2 FQGNSA.